Each of the 20 T cell receptor beta chains below was sequenced from the same sample in a study of blood T cell repertoires in COVID-19. Profiled with immunoSEQ multiplex PCR; TCRdb holds only in-frame clones, not every one. The table shows roughly 64,000 clones, with 80% to 90% occurring only once. Source material: peripheral blood. The receptors here all came from a man aged 50 or older with active COVID-19.

The chain combines TRBV27 with TRBJ1-1; perhaps TRBD1 as D (5 bases). Germline CDR1 MNHEY, CDR2 SMNVEV (reference sequence). V lost 8 bases and J lost 8, with 15 bases in between. CDR3 length: 12 residues. For the CDR3, the DNA is TGTGCCAGCGGCCGATGGGACTACGAAGCTTTCTTT. Protein: CASGRWDYEAFF.

The V call is TRBV6-5, the J call TRBJ2-7, with D possibly being TRBD1 (6 bases). The CDR3 is 14 residues long. V dropped 6 bases and J dropped 4 bases, with 16 bases sitting between them. Germline values: CDR1 MNHEY, CDR2 SVGAGI. Here the CDR3 DNA reads TGTGCCAGCAGGGGGGCCCCAGCGAGTTACGAGCAGTACTTC. Protein: CASRGAPASYEQYF.

This rearrangement joins TRBV2 to TRBJ1-4; 8 positions match TRBD1. The junction had 4 bases not matched to a gene; V was cut back by 4 bases and J by 6 bases. This CDR3 region has 14 residues. Germline values: CDR1 SNHLY, CDR2 FYNNEI. CDR3 region: CASSVDRADEKLFF. DNA of the CDR3: TGTGCCAGCAGTGTGGACAGGGCAGATGAAAAACTGTTTTTT.

The gene calls are TRBV5-1 and TRBJ1-1; the match to TRBD1 covers 7 bases. J was trimmed by 0 bases and V by 0 bases; bases with no gene match: 8. CDR3 size: 17 residues. Germline values: CDR1 SGHRS, CDR2 YFSETQ. The chain's CDR3 is CASSLGDGTAMNTEAFF. The CDR3 bases are TGCGCCAGCAGCTTGGGGGACGGGACAGCTATGAACACTGAAGCTTTCTTT.

The chain joins TRBV5-8 to TRBJ2-7; 7 bases align to TRBD2. Trimming cost V 1 base and J 0 bases; bases outside gene matches: 1. This CDR3 has 14 amino acids. The germline V gene has CDR1 SGHTS and CDR2 YDEGEE. The DNA of the CDR3 is TGTGCCAGCAGCTTGCGGACTAGCTCCTACGAGCAGTACTTC. It translates to CASSLRTSSYEQYF. Together with reference TRBV5-8 and TRBJ2-7, the CDR3 gives the full variable domain: EAGVTQSPTHLIKTRGQQATLRCSPISGHTSVYWYQQALGLGLQFLLWYDEGEERNRGNFPPRFSGRQFPNYSSELNVNALELEDSALYLCASSLRTSSYEQYFGPGTRLTVT.

The rearrangement links TRBV7-2 to TRBJ2-5; 7 bases map to TRBD2. The CDR3 contains 13 residues. The germline CDR1 and CDR2 sequences are SGHTA and FQGNSA. V gave up 3 bases and J gave up 5 bases; unmatched junction bases: 3. The CDR3 DNA reads as TGTGCCAGCAGCTTGCTGGGGGGGGAGACCCAGTACTTC. Protein: CASSLLGGETQYF.

This clone was seen a single time. The chain has TRBV6-2 or TRBV6-3 and TRBJ2-3; TRBD2 aligns across 13 bases. Germline CDR1 reads MNHEY; CDR2 reads SVGEGT. This CDR3 comprises 18 residues. V was clipped by 0 bases and J by 2 bases; unmatched bases: 5. CDR3 coding DNA: TGTGCCAGCAGTTACTCCCGGACTAGCGGGGGTCCCACAGATACGCAGTATTTT. As protein: CASSYSRTSGGPTDTQYF.

This clone was counted a few times. The chain couples TRBV5-1 to TRBJ1-5; 7 bases are a match to TRBD1. The CDR3 is 13 amino acids. In germline, CDR1 is SGHRS, CDR2 YFSETQ. Germline trimming cut 0 bases from V and 11 bases from J; bases unmatched to any gene: 5. CDR3 sequence: CASSLVAGQTQHF. CDR3 DNA sequence: TGCGCCAGCAGCTTGGTGGCGGGACAGACCCAGCATTTT.

The chain has TRBV21-1 and TRBJ2-1; the table's D gene call, TRBD1, was not cross checked with the DNA. TRBV21-1 is listed as a pseudogene. The CDR3 totals 17 residues. As DNA, the CDR3 is TGTGCCAGCAGCAAAGTAGCCGACAGGGACTCCTACAATGAGCAGTTCTTC. This translates into CASSKVADRDSYNEQFF.

J is TRBJ2-5 and V is TRBV5-5; tentative D call: TRBD2 (6 bases). The V end lost 0 bases, the J end lost 3 bases, and 12 bases lay between the germline ends. CDR1 is SGHKS and CDR2 is YYEKEE in the germline V gene (reference sequence). The CDR3 is 15 amino acids. CDR3 nucleotides: TGTGCCAGCAGCTTGGGGGACTTCTTGGAAGAGACCCAGTACTTC. It translates to CASSLGDFLEETQYF.

V usage is TRBV6-5 and J usage is TRBJ2-7, with D uncertain. In germline, CDR1 is MNHEY, CDR2 SVGAGI. V shed 2 bases and J shed 0 bases, with 5 bases lying between them. The CDR3 is 13 residues long. CDR3 sequence (DNA): TGTGCCAGCAGTTACACAAACTCCTACGAGCAGTACTTC. This gives the protein CASSYTNSYEQYF.

The V and J genes are TRBV18 and TRBJ1-6; the match to TRBD1 covers 7 bases. This CDR3 has 15 residues. J gave up 6 bases and V 3 bases, and 5 bases lay outside the gene matches. The V gene's germline CDR1 is KGHSH and CDR2 LQKENI. The CDR3 spells CASSPGTALNSPLHF. CDR3 DNA sequence: TGTGCCAGCTCACCCGGGACAGCCCTTAATTCACCCCTCCACTTT.

The chain joins TRBV28 to TRBJ2-7, with a weak D call TRBD2 (6 bases). The CDR3 totals 17 residues. The germline V gene encodes CDR1 MDHEN and CDR2 SYDVKM. Trimming took off 2 bases at V and 0 bases at J, with 17 bases between the two ends. The CDR3 here is CASSLPPGLGSSYEQYF. The CDR3 DNA reads TGTGCCAGCAGTTTACCACCGGGACTGGGGAGCTCCTACGAGCAGTACTTC.

This clone appeared a single time. The CDR3 protein is CASSRIGGPYEQYF. CDR3 coding DNA: TGCGCCAGCAGCCGCATAGGGGGTCCCTACGAGCAGTACTTC. The genes are TRBV5-1 and TRBJ2-7; D is possibly TRBD1 (6 bases). From germline, CDR1 is SGHRS and CDR2 YFSETQ. Trimming took off 4 bases at V and 2 bases at J, with 13 bases between the two ends. This CDR3 is 14 amino acids long.

In DNA, the CDR3 is TGTGCCAGCAGTGACGTGGGACAGGGGAACACTGAAGCTTTCTTT. The encoded protein is CASSDVGQGNTEAFF. The V gene is TRBV6-1, the J gene TRBJ1-1; 9 bases are a match to TRBD1. Trimming took 3 bases from V and 1 from J; bases not matched to a gene: 3. CDR3 length: 15 amino acids. Germline V lookup: CDR1 MNHNS, CDR2 SASEGT.

A single count supports this clone. The gene calls are TRBV20-1 and TRBJ1-2, with no clear D. The CDR3 runs to 11 residues. The germline V gene has CDR1 DFQATT and CDR2 SNEGSKA (reference sequence). V was clipped by 6 bases and J by 6 bases, with 11 bases between them. The CDR3 reads CSAPGVHGYTF. CDR3 nucleotide sequence: TGCAGTGCGCCGGGAGTGCATGGCTACACCTTC.

V and J are TRBV10-3 and TRBJ2-1; tentatively, D is TRBD2 (7 bases). The CDR3 spans 14 residues. Looked up from germline, CDR1 is ENHRY and CDR2 is SYGVKD. Deletions cut 10 bases from V and 3 bases from J, with 16 bases between. The CDR3 nucleotides are TGTGCCACCCATCAGGGGAGGGACTACAATGAGCAGTTCTTC. Amino acids: CATHQGRDYNEQFF.

The chain carries TRBV30 and TRBJ1-4, with a weak D call TRBD1 (6 bases). V was pared by 1 base and J by 6 bases, with 15 bases between. The CDR3 sequence is 15 residues long. The germline gives CDR1 GTSNPN, CDR2 SVGIG (reference sequence). CDR3 sequence reads: CAWSGGRGKDEKLFF. The CDR3 DNA reads TGTGCCTGGAGTGGGGGCAGGGGTAAGGATGAAAAACTGTTTTTT.

The genes are TRBV5-1 and TRBJ1-3; no reliable D call. V lost 0 bases and J 0 bases, leaving 7 bases between the germline ends. This CDR3 is 15 amino acids long. Per the germline V gene, CDR1 is SGHRS and CDR2 is YFSETQ. The CDR3 is CASSLDGSSGNTIYF. The CDR3 DNA is TGCGCCAGCAGCTTGGATGGGAGCTCTGGAAACACCATATATTTT.

The chain recombines TRBV2 with TRBJ2-5, with D perhaps matching TRBD2 (6 bases). The CDR3 is 15 residues long. Germline values: CDR1 SNHLY, CDR2 FYNNEI. Trimming removed 3 bases from V and 4 bases from J, with 15 bases in between. The CDR3 region is CASSDHGGRVETQYF. The CDR3 nucleotides read TGTGCCAGCAGTGATCACGGGGGTAGGGTAGAGACCCAGTACTTC.